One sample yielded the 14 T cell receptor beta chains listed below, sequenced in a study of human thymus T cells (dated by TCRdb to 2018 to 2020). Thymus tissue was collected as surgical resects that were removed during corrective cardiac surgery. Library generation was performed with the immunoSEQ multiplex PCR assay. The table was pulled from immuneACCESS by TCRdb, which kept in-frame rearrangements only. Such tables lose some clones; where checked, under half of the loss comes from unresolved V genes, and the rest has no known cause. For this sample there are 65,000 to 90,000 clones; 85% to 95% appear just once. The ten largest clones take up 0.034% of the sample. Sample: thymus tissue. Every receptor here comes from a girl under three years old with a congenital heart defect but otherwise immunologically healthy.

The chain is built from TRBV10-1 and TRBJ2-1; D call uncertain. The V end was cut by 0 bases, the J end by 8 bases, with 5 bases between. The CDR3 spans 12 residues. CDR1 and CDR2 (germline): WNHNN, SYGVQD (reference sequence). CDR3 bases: TGCGCCAGCAGTGAGTCGATCTATGAGCAGTTCTTC. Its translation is CASSESIYEQFF.

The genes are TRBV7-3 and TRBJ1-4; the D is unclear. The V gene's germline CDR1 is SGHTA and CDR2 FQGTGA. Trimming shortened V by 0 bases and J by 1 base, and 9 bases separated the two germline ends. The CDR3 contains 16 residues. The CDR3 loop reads CASSLTWNITNEKLFF. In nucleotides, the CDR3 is TGTGCCAGCAGCTTAACATGGAACATAACTAATGAAAAACTGTTTTTT.

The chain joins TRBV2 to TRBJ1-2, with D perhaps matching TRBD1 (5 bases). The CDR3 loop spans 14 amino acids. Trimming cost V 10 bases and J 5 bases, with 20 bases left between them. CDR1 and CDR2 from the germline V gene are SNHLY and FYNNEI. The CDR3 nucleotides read TGTGCCACCCCGGCCCGAGACAGAATATATGGCTACACCTTC. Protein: CATPARDRIYGYTF.

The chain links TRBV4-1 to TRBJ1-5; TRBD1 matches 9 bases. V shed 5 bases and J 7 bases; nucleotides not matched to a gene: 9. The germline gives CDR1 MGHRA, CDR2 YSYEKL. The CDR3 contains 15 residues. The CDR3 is CASSRGGQGTQPQHF. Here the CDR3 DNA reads TGCGCCAGCAGCAGAGGGGGACAGGGAACACAGCCCCAGCATTTT.

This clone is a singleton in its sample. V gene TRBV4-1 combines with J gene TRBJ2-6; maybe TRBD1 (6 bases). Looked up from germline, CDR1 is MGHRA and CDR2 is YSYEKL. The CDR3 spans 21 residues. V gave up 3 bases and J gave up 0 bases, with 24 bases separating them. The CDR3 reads CASSQTPAPGHPISGANVLTF. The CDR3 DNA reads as TGCGCCAGCAGCCAGACCCCAGCCCCGGGACACCCCATCTCTGGGGCCAACGTCCTGACTTTC.

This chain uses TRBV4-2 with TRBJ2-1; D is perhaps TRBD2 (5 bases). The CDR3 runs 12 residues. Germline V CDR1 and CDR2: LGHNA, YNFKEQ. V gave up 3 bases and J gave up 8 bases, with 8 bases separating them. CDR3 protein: CASSQAGDEQFF. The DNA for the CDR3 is TGTGCCAGCAGCCAGGCCGGGGATGAGCAGTTCTTC.

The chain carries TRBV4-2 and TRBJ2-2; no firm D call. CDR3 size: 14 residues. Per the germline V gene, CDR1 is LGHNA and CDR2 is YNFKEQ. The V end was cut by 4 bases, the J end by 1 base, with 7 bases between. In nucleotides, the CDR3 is TGTGCCAGCAGCCGGGCCCTGAACACCGGGGAGCTGTTTTTT. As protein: CASSRALNTGELFF.

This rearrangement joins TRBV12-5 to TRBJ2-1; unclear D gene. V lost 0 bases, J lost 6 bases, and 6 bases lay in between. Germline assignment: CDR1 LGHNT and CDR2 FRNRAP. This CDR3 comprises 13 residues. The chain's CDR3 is CASGLVKLNEQFF. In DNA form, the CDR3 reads TGTGCTAGTGGTTTGGTAAAACTCAATGAGCAGTTCTTC.

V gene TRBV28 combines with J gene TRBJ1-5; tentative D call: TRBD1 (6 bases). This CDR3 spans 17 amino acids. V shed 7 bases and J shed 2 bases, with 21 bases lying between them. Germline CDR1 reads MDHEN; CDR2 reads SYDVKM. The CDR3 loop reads CASTLFRGGAGNQPQHF. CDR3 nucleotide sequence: TGTGCCAGCACCTTGTTCCGCGGGGGGGCGGGCAATCAGCCCCAGCATTTT.

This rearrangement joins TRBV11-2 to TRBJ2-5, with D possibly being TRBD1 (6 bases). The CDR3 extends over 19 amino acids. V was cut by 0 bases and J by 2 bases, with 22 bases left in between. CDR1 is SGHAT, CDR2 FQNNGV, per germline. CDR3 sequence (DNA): TGTGCCAGCAGCTTAGATCTGTCCAGCGGCGATGGACAGCAAGAGACCCAGTACTTC. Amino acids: CASSLDLSSGDGQQETQYF.

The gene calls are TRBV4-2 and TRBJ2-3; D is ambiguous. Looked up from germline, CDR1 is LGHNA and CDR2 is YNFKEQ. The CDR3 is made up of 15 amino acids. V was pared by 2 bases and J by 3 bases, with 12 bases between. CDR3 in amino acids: CASSQKGLTTDTQYF. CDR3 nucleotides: TGTGCCAGCAGCCAAAAAGGCCTGACGACAGATACGCAGTATTTT.

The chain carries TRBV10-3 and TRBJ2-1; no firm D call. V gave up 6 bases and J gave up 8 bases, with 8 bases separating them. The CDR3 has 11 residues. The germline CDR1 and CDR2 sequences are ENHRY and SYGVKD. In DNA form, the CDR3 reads TGTGCCATCAGAGAAGGGTATGAGCAGTTCTTC. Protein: CAIREGYEQFF.

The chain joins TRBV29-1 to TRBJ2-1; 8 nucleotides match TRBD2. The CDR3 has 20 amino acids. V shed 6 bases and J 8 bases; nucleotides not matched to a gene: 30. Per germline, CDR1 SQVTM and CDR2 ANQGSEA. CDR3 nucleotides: TGCAGCGTGGCTCCGGGACTAGATTTTTTGGGGGTTGATCAGGTCGATGAGCAGTTCTTC. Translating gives CSVAPGLDFLGVDQVDEQFF.

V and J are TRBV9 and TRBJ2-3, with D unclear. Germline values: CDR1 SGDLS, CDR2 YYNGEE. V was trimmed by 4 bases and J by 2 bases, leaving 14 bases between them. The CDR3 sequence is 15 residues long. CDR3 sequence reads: CASSPTTTSTDTQYF. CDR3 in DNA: TGTGCCAGCAGCCCCACCACGACCTCCACAGATACGCAGTATTTT.